These T cell receptor beta chains were read from a single sample in a study of shared clonotypes between healthy human individuals. Assay: immunoSEQ multiplex PCR; the TCRdb copy retains only in-frame clones and omits some. Of roughly 680,000 clones in the sample, about two thirds were seen once. Sequenced material: memory CD4+ T cells sorted from blood. The receptors come from a woman between 25 and 40 years old in good health. The CDR3 runs from the conserved cysteine through the conserved F or W. A D gene is named only where the DNA matches it firmly. Some rows mark clone size as missing; the rest say once, few, many or name a class of expanded clone.

clone size,J gene,D gene,V gene,CDR3 DNA,CDR3 protein
NA,TRBJ1-4,TRBD1,TRBV28,TGTGCCAGCACCCGACAGGGGGCGCGGATTAATGAAAAACTGTTTTTT,CASTRQGARINEKLFF
NA,TRBJ1-1,NA,TRBV5-1,TGCGCCAGCAGCTTGCGAGGCACTGAAGCTTTCTTT,CASSLRGTEAFF
NA,TRBJ2-1,TRBD2,TRBV4-2,TGTGCCAGCAGCCAACAGCAAGGTACTAGCGGAAACAATGAGCAGTTCTTC,CASSQQQGTSGNNEQFF
NA,TRBJ2-3,NA,TRBV25-1,TGTGCCAGCAGTGAATCGCCACGGGTACCAGGCACAGATACGCAGTATTTT,CASSESPRVPGTDTQYF
NA,TRBJ1-1,NA,TRBV7-3,TGTGCCAGCAGCCCAACGTGGGGCGGGGAAGCTTTCTTT,CASSPTWGGEAFF
NA,TRBJ1-4,NA,TRBV5-1,TGCGCCAGCAGCACAGACAGTAATGAAAAACTGTTTTTT,CASSTDSNEKLFF
few,TRBJ1-1,NA,TRBV7-6,TGTGCCAGCAGCTTAGAGAGGGCCACTGAAGCTTTCTTT,CASSLERATEAFF
NA,TRBJ1-2,TRBD1,TRBV28,TGTGCCAGCAGTTTATACAGGGGGAGCATGGGTGGCTACACCTTC,CASSLYRGSMGGYTF
NA,TRBJ1-4,NA,TRBV27,TGTGCCAGCAGTCCTCTAGGGGGAGGGGAAAAACTGTTTTTT,CASSPLGGGEKLFF
once,TRBJ1-2,NA,TRBV5-1,TGCGCCAGCAGCCTGGGGACACTCTTCTATGGCTACACCTTC,CASSLGTLFYGYTF
NA,TRBJ2-5,TRBD2,TRBV11-2,TGTGCCAGCAGCCCCCCGGGGCGCGAGGGACTAGCCAGAGAGACCCAGTACTTC,CASSPPGREGLARETQYF
NA,TRBJ2-5,NA,TRBV10-2,TGCGCCAGCAGTCCAGGGGGAGGAGAGACCCAGTACTTC,CASSPGGGETQYF
NA,TRBJ2-7,TRBD2,TRBV11-2,TGTGCCAGCACCCCTAATCAGTCTAGCGGGAAGTTATATCAGTACTTC,CASTPNQSSGKLYQYF
few,TRBJ1-1,NA,TRBV7-9,TGTGCCAGCAGCTTCCGATCCTCCCTTAACACTGAAGCTTTCTTT,CASSFRSSLNTEAFF
NA,TRBJ1-5,NA,TRBV19,TGTGCCAGTCACCAGCCGGACCTTAAGTTACAGCCCCAGCATTTT,CASHQPDLKLQPQHF
NA,TRBJ2-2,TRBD2,TRBV2,TGTGCCAGCATATCGGGACTAGCTGCGAACACCGGGGAGCTGTTTTTT,CASISGLAANTGELFF
NA,TRBJ2-3,NA,TRBV29-1,TGCAGCGGAAGGACTAGCACAGATACGCAGTATTTT,CSGRTSTDTQYF
few,TRBJ2-7,NA,TRBV18,TGTGCCAGCTCCCATGACACCAGCTCCTACGAGCAGTACTTC,CASSHDTSSYEQYF
NA,TRBJ1-2,TRBD1,TRBV27,TGTGCCAGCAGGGACAGGCGAACCCCCTATGGCTACACCTTC,CASRDRRTPYGYTF
NA,TRBJ2-7,TRBD2,TRBV27,TGTGCCAGCAGTTCCGGTTATAGCGGGAGCTCCTACGAGCAGTACTTC,CASSSGYSGSSYEQYF
NA,TRBJ2-1,NA,TRBV12-5,TGTGCTAGTGCCCAACCCCCGGGTTCTTACAATGAGCAGTTCTTC,CASAQPPGSYNEQFF
NA,TRBJ2-1,TRBD2,TRBV18,TGTGCCAGCTCGTCTAGGACTAGCGGGGTCTCTGAGCAGTTCTTC,CASSSRTSGVSEQFF
few,TRBJ2-3,NA,TRBV29-1,TGCAGCGTTCTGTCCGGGACAGATACGCAGTATTTT,CSVLSGTDTQYF
NA,TRBJ2-3,TRBD2,TRBV11-2,TGTGCCAGCAGCTTAGGGCTGTCTAGCGGTACGCAGTATTTT,CASSLGLSSGTQYF
few,TRBJ2-7,NA,TRBV7-8,TGTGCCAGCAGCTCAAGGTTCGAGCAGTACTTC,CASSSRFEQYF
NA,TRBJ2-7,NA,TRBV18,TGTGCCAGCTCAATTACCTACGAGCAGTACTTC,CASSITYEQYF
NA,TRBJ2-5,TRBD2,TRBV5-1,TGCGCCAGTACCTCCAGGCTAGCGGGAGTGGAGACCCAGTACTTC,CASTSRLAGVETQYF